This TCR beta chain is drawn from a study of T cells in women clearing cervical HPV infection. About the research overall: Donors had HPV16-related CIN3 or worse; 2 had invasive cancer. Case blood was drawn a median approximately 21 weeks after lesion detection.

Measured with immunoSEQ multiplex PCR; TCRdb has only the in-frame clones, and not every one. The sample table includes 30,000 to 45,000 clones. Remarks on this clone: Its antigen remains unidentified. With the read ending 3 residues before the CDR3 end, the germline J gene is used to fill in that end.

This CDR3 is 14 amino acids long. CDR1 and CDR2 from the germline V gene are KGHSH and LQKENI. V lost 3 bases to trimming and J lost 6 bases; unmatched junction nucleotides: 7. The study, taken as a whole, reports: Each sample's T-cell count was unknown, possibly confounding richness.

The rearrangement uses TRBV18 and TRBJ2-7, with 8 bases fitting TRBD1. The sequence derives from a woman aged 18 to 69 with a cervical HPV16 infection that either progressed to CIN3+ or cleared (not recorded which). Sequencing was done on a sample of blood buffy coat. The DNA read from the CDR3 is TGTGCCAGCTCACCCGCGACAGGGGTCCCCGAG. Its protein is CASSPATGVPE. The whole CDR3 sequence is CASSPATGVPEQYF.